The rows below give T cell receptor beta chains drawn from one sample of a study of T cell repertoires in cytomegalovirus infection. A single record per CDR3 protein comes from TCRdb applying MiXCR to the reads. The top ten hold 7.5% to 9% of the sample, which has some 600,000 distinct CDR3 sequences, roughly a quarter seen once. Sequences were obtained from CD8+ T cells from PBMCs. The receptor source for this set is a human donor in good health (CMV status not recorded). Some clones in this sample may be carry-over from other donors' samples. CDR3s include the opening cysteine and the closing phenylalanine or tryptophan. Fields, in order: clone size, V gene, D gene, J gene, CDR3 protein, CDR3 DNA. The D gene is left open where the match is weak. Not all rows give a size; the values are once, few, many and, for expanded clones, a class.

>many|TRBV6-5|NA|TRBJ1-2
CASSYSVVGGSNGYTF
TGTGCCAGCAGTTACTCCGTGGTCGGGGGATCGAATGGCTACACCTTC
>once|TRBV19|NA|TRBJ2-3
CASSIFPTDTQYF
TGTGCCAGTAGTATCTTCCCTACAGATACGCAGTATTTT
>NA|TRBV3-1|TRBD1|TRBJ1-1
CASSHFRDRSFSEAFF
TGTGCCAGCAGCCATTTCCGGGACAGGTCCTTTTCTGAAGCTTTCTTT
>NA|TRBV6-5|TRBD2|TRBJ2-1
CASSYSWTSGGSSYNEQFF
TGTGCCAGCAGTTACTCGTGGACTAGCGGGGGGTCCTCCTACAATGAGCAGTTCTTC
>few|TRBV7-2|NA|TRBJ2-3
CASSHSDPGTQYF
TGTGCCAGCAGCCACAGCGACCCGGGGACGCAGTATTTT
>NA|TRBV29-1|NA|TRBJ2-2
CSVETAAQRELFF
TGCAGCGTTGAAACGGCAGCCCAGAGGGAGCTGTTTTTT
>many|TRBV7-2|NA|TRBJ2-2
CATYQGRNTGELFF
TGTGCCACCTACCAGGGGCGGAACACCGGGGAGCTGTTTTTT
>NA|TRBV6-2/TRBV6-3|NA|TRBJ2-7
CASSYGRTRGYYEQYF
TGTGCCAGCAGTTACGGTCGGACCAGGGGTTATTACGAGCAGTACTTC
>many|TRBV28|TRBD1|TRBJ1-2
CASSHLRDRDDTF
TGTGCCAGCAGCCACCTCCGGGACAGGGATGACACCTTC
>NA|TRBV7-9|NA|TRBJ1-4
CASSLVGAGQGMLEKLFF
TGTGCCAGCAGCTTAGTAGGGGCCGGACAAGGCATGCTAGAAAAACTGTTTTTT
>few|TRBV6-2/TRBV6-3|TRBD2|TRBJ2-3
CASSGAGGGPDTQYF
TGTGCCAGCAGTGGAGCGGGGGGAGGGCCAGATACGCAGTATTTT
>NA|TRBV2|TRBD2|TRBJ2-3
CASRPGLASTDTQYF
TGTGCCAGCAGGCCAGGACTAGCCTCCACAGATACGCAGTATTTT
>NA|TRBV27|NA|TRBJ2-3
CASSSLADTQYF
TGTGCCAGCAGTTCTCTGGCAGATACGCAGTATTTT
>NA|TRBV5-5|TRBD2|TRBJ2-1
CASLGQRLAGGLQNEQFF
TGTGCCAGCCTGGGACAGCGACTAGCGGGGGGGCTTCAGAATGAGCAGTTCTTC
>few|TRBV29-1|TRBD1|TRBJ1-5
CSVADREYQPQHF
TGCAGCGTTGCGGACAGGGAGTATCAGCCCCAGCATTTT
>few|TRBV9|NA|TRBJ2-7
CASNRGKSSYEQYF
TGTGCCAGCAATAGGGGGAAGAGCTCCTACGAGCAGTACTTC
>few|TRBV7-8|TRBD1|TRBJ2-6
CASSQGTGTGANVLTF
TGTGCCAGCAGCCAAGGGACAGGGACCGGGGCCAACGTCCTGACTTTC
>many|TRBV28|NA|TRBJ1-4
CASSQTGVPNEKLFF
TGTGCCAGCAGCCAAACAGGTGTCCCTAATGAAAAACTGTTTTTT
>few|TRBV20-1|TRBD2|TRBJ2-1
CSATTSGGPIEQFF
TGCAGTGCTACTACTAGCGGGGGGCCCATTGAGCAGTTCTTC
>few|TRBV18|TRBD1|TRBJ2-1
CASSRTLTGDSYNEQFF
TGTGCCAGCTCACGGACCTTGACAGGGGACTCCTACAATGAGCAGTTCTTC
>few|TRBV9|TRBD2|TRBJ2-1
CASSPVGTAGNEQFF
TGTGCCAGCAGCCCCGTTGGAACAGCGGGGAACGAGCAGTTCTTC
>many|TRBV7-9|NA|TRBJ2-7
CASSRGQGPYEQYF
TGTGCCAGCAGCCGGGGGCAGGGGCCCTACGAGCAGTACTTC
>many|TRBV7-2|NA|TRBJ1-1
CASSPLGVTEAFF
TGTGCCAGCAGCCCCTTGGGGGTCACTGAAGCTTTCTTT
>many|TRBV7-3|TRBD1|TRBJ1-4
CASSLGDSPTEKLFF
TGTGCCAGCAGCCTCGGGGACAGCCCTACTGAAAAACTGTTTTTT
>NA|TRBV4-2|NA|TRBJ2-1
CASKQAPGLNEQFF
TGTGCCAGCAAACAGGCCCCGGGGCTCAATGAGCAGTTCTTC
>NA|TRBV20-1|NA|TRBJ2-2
CSARDVTYTGELFF
TGCAGTGCTAGAGATGTCACCTACACCGGGGAGCTGTTTTTT
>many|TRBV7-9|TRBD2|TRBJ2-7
CASSLRPPPGLAGHEQYF
TGTGCCAGCAGCTTAAGACCCCCTCCCGGGCTAGCGGGCCACGAGCAGTACTTC
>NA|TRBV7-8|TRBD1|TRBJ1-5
CASSLAKGQGGNQPQHF
TGTGCCAGCAGCTTAGCGAAGGGACAGGGGGGCAATCAGCCCCAGCATTTT
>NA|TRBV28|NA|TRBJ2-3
CASSFGLRILSGTDTQYF
TGTGCCAGCAGTTTTGGCCTACGGATACTCTCTGGCACAGATACGCAGTATTTT
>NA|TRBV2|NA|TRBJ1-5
CASSKGPGLEPQHF
TGTGCCAGCAGTAAGGGGCCAGGGCTCGAGCCCCAGCATTTT
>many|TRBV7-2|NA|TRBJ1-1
CASSLEVNTEAFF
TGTGCCAGCAGCTTAGAAGTGAACACTGAAGCTTTCTTT
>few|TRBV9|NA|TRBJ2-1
CASSPGLYEQFF
TGTGCCAGCAGCCCGGGACTTTATGAGCAGTTCTTC
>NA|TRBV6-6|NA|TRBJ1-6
CASSLGVSTSPLHF
TGTGCCAGCAGTCTAGGGGTTTCTACTTCACCCCTCCACTTT
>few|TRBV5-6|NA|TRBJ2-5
CASSSWTDWKTQYF
TGTGCCAGCAGCTCCTGGACAGACTGGAAGACCCAGTACTTC
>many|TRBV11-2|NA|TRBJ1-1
CASSLVGQPIEAFF
TGTGCCAGCAGCTTAGTCGGACAGCCAATTGAAGCTTTCTTT
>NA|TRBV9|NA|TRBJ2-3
CASSVDGEHTDTQYF
TGTGCCAGCAGCGTAGATGGGGAACACACAGATACGCAGTATTTT
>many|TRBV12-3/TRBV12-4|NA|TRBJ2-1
CASNYATEDYNEQFF
TGTGCCAGCAACTACGCCACAGAGGACTACAATGAGCAGTTCTTC
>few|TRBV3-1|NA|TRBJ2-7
CASSPEQGFYEQYF
TGTGCCAGCAGCCCCGAACAGGGTTTCTACGAGCAGTACTTC
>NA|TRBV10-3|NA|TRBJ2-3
CAISEPGESTDTQYF
TGTGCCATCAGTGAGCCAGGGGAGAGCACAGATACGCAGTATTTT
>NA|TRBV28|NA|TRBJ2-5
CASSLFVGGETQYF
TGTGCCAGCAGTTTATTTGTAGGAGGAGAGACCCAGTACTTC
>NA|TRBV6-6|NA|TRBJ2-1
CASREQGNYYNEQFF
TGTGCCAGCAGAGAACAGGGAAACTATTACAATGAGCAGTTCTTC
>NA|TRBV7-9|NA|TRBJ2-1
CASSLDLTGEWNEQFF
TGTGCCAGCAGCTTGGATCTTACGGGTGAGTGGAATGAGCAGTTCTTC
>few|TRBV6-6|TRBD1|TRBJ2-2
CASSLQGEVGELFF
TGTGCCAGCAGTCTACAGGGGGAGGTCGGGGAGCTGTTTTTT
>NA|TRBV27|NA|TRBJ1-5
CASSFRGKSNQPQHF
TGTGCCAGCAGTTTTAGGGGGAAAAGCAATCAGCCCCAGCATTTT
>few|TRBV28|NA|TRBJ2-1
CASSETSYPYNEQFF
TGTGCCAGCAGTGAAACCAGTTACCCTTACAATGAGCAGTTCTTC
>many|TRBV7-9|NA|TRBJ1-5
CASSRDPDGNQPQHF
TGTGCCAGCAGTCGCGATCCGGACGGGAATCAGCCCCAGCATTTT
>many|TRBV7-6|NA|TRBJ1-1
CASSLGGRGEAFF
TGTGCCAGCAGCTTAGGAGGCCGAGGTGAAGCTTTCTTT
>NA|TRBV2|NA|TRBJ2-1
CASSEISPRSGFF
TGTGCCAGCAGTGAAATATCGCCCCGTTCCGGGTTCTTC
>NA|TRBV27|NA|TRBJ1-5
CASSFSANNQPQHF
TGTGCCAGCAGTTTCTCAGCAAATAATCAGCCCCAGCATTTT
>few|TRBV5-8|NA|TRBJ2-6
CASSSYDRRSGANVLTF
TGTGCCAGCAGCTCCTACGACAGGCGCTCTGGGGCCAACGTCCTGACTTTC
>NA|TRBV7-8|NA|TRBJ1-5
CASSLVASGGDQPQHF
TGTGCCAGCAGCTTGGTTGCGTCCGGGGGTGATCAGCCCCAGCATTTT